The 24 T cell receptor beta chains listed next were all sequenced from one sample in a study of high-grade serous ovarian cancer treatment subgroups. The tumor samples were collected prior to definitive surgery or chemotherapy. This table comes from immunoSEQ multiplex PCR, and its TCRdb copy is limited to in-frame clones, with some not included. The sample lists under 3,500 clones; 60% to 80% were seen once. What was sequenced was tumor tissue. The receptors shown here come from a human donor with high-grade serous ovarian cancer.

The chain links TRBV6-6 to TRBJ2-2; 8 bases map to TRBD2. J was trimmed by 6 bases and V by 2 bases; bases with no gene match: 2. From germline, CDR1 is MNHNY and CDR2 SVGAGI (reference sequence). This CDR3 has 14 residues. Here the CDR3 DNA reads TGTGCCAGCAGTTACCGGGGGGGCCCCGGGGAGCTGTTTTTT. Protein product: CASSYRGGPGELFF.

With regard to this clone: Other DNA sequences from this sample encode an identical CDR3 as well. CDR3 DNA sequence: TGCGCCAGCAGTCAAAGGGATCGTTCGAGAGAGACCCAGTACTTC. Residues: CASSQRDRSRETQYF. The rearrangement joins TRBV23-1 to TRBJ2-5, with D hard to call. TRBV23-1 is given ORF status, its function remaining uncertain. The V end was cut by 2 bases, the J end by 4 bases, with 14 bases between. The CDR3 runs to 15 residues.

The gene calls are TRBV4-1 and TRBJ2-1, with D uncertain. Germline CDR1 reads MGHRA; CDR2 reads YSYEKL. Trimming left V 1 base short and J 7 bases short, with 8 bases between. This CDR3 is built from 13 residues. The CDR3 sequence is CASSQVTWNEQFF. The DNA for the CDR3 is TGCGCCAGCAGCCAAGTGACATGGAATGAGCAGTTCTTC.

This rearrangement joins TRBV7-3 to TRBJ2-3; a possible D gene is TRBD1 (6 bases). Trimming shortened V by 5 bases and J by 4 bases, and 13 bases separated the two germline ends. The CDR3 spans 14 residues. The germline CDR1 and CDR2 sequences are SGHTA and FQGTGA. The CDR3, as DNA: TGTGCCAGCAGCACAGGGCTCGGCGCAGATACGCAGTATTTT. It yields the protein CASSTGLGADTQYF.

This clone appeared once. The rearrangement uses TRBV25-1 and TRBJ1-3, with unresolved D. The CDR3 is made up of 17 amino acids. Germline V lookup: CDR1 MGHDK, CDR2 SYGVNS. Trimming left V 0 bases short and J 2 bases short, with 14 bases between. The CDR3 DNA reads as TGTGCCAGCAGTGAATATTTTGTTGGGGTACCTGGAAACACCATATATTTT. Translated: CASSEYFVGVPGNTIYF.

This chain joins TRBV5-4 and TRBJ2-1, with 14 bases that match TRBD2. The germline V gene encodes CDR1 SGHNT and CDR2 YYREEE (reference sequence). The V and J ends lost 0 bases and 5 bases, in that order; junction bases with no gene match: 13. The CDR3 totals 20 residues. The CDR3 region is CASSLDEGGLAGGINNEQFF. For the CDR3, the DNA is TGTGCCAGCAGCTTGGATGAGGGAGGACTAGCGGGAGGCATTAACAATGAGCAGTTCTTC.

In this sample, this clone turned up a few times. The rearrangement links TRBV2 to TRBJ1-1; D perhaps matches TRBD1 (5 bases). V dropped 4 bases and J dropped 4 bases, with 13 bases sitting between them. From germline, CDR1 is SNHLY and CDR2 FYNNEI. This CDR3 has 14 amino acids. CDR3 protein: CASSARGDITEAFF. In DNA, the CDR3 is TGTGCCAGCAGTGCTCGGGGGGATATCACTGAAGCTTTCTTT.

Written as DNA, the CDR3 is TGCGCCAGCAGCCAGGGGACAGGGGGCATTGGTGGCTACACCTTC. Translating it yields CASSQGTGGIGGYTF. This chain links TRBV4-3 with TRBJ1-2; TRBD1 aligns across 12 bases. In germline, CDR1 is LGHNA, CDR2 YSLEER. CDR3 length: 15 amino acids. With V trimmed by 3 bases and J by 7 bases, 6 bases remained unmatched.

This clone was observed a single time. This sequence joins TRBV10-2 and TRBJ2-7, with unresolved D. This CDR3 comprises 13 residues. Between the trimmed V and J ends, which lost 5 bases and 3 bases, there was a span of 11 bases. Germline CDR1 is WSHSY and CDR2 is SAAADI. The CDR3 sequence: CASSTGPLYEQYF. The CDR3 region has the DNA TGCGCCAGCAGTACCGGGCCCCTCTACGAGCAGTACTTC.

The V call is TRBV7-2, the J call TRBJ2-7, with TRBD1 matching 8 bases. The germline gives CDR1 SGHTA, CDR2 FQGNSA. With V trimmed by 6 bases and J by 0 bases, 7 bases remained unmatched. The CDR3 length is 15 residues. The CDR3 DNA reads TGTGCCAGCAGGCAAACAGGGGGGAGCTCCTACGAGCAGTACTTC. Protein: CASRQTGGSSYEQYF.

The chain uses TRBV4-3 and TRBJ2-3, with D maybe TRBD2 (5 bases). Trimming removed 3 bases at V and 4 bases at J, with 20 bases between. CDR1 and CDR2 from the germline V gene are LGHNA and YSLEER. The length of the CDR3 is 17 residues. CDR3 nucleotide sequence: TGCGCCAGCAGCCACGCCTTCGGGGAGATTAGGGCAGATACGCAGTATTTT. Translation: CASSHAFGEIRADTQYF.

CDR3 in DNA: TGTGCCAGCAGTTTGGCGCGCGCCGTAACTAATGAAAAACTGTTTTTT. Translation: CASSLARAVTNEKLFF. The chain is built from TRBV28 and TRBJ1-4; D is ambiguous. Trimming removed 3 bases at V and 1 base at J, with 12 bases between. Germline CDR1 and CDR2: MDHEN and SYDVKM. This CDR3 is built from 16 residues.

The V call is TRBV5-4, the J call TRBJ1-6; D ambiguous. Germline V gene data show CDR1 as SGHNT and CDR2 as YYREEE (reference sequence). The CDR3 sequence is 13 residues long. V lost 4 bases and J lost 6, with 8 bases in between. The CDR3 nucleotides are TGTGCCAGCAGCCCGTCTCCTAATTCACCCCTCCACTTT. It translates to CASSPSPNSPLHF.

V usage is TRBV9 and J usage is TRBJ2-2; perhaps D is TRBD1 or TRBD2 (5 bases each). With 3 bases removed from V and 0 bases from J, the gap between germline ends came to 12 bases. This CDR3 has 16 residues. Germline CDR1 is SGDLS and CDR2 is YYNGEE. The CDR3 is CASSDGTGANTGELFF. The CDR3, as DNA: TGTGCCAGCAGCGACGGGACGGGCGCGAACACCGGGGAGCTGTTTTTT.

Turning to this clone: A junction boundary mismatches the germline segment, possibly from a read error. The chain carries TRBV15 and TRBJ2-3; the D call may be TRBD1 or TRBD2 (6 bases each). The CDR3 consists of 16 residues. Per the germline V gene, CDR1 is LNHNV and CDR2 is YYDKDF (reference sequence). The CDR3 region has the DNA TGTGCCGCCAGCAGAGATGGAGGGGACAACGCAGATACGCAGTATTTT. It specifies CAASRDGGDNADTQYF.

The chain employs TRBV5-5 and TRBJ2-7, with D maybe TRBD1 (9 bases). From germline, CDR1 is SGHKS and CDR2 YYEKEE (reference sequence). The CDR3 runs 18 residues. V gave up 3 bases and J gave up 7 bases, with 29 bases separating them. The CDR3 loop reads CASSYGQGFLAGPGEQYF. For the CDR3, the DNA is TGTGCCAGCAGCTACGGACAGGGGTTCCTAGCGGGTCCCGGGGAGCAGTACTTC.

The chain links TRBV30 to TRBJ2-1; weak D call: TRBD1 (6 bases). Trimming left V 2 bases short and J 5 bases short, with 13 bases between. The CDR3 length is 14 residues. CDR1 and CDR2 (germline): GTSNPN, SVGIG (reference sequence). The CDR3 protein is CAWSRPGTNNEQFF. The CDR3 DNA sequence: TGTGCCTGGAGTCGACCAGGGACAAACAATGAGCAGTTCTTC. The full variable domain, with the rest looked up from reference TRBV30 and TRBJ2-1, is SQTIHQWPATLVQPVGSPLSLECTVEGTSNPNLYWYRQAAGRGLQLLFYSVGIGQISSEVPQNLSASRPQDRQFILSSKKLLLSDSGFYLCAWSRPGTNNEQFFGPGTRLTVL.

This clone has a single count. The chain combines TRBV10-3 with TRBJ2-5; 9 bases line up with TRBD2. The J segment lost 5 bases and the V segment lost 10 bases, leaving 5 bases of the junction unmatched. Germline values: CDR1 ENHRY, CDR2 SYGVKD. The CDR3 extends over 12 amino acids. The CDR3 spells CATSTSGETQYF. DNA for the CDR3: TGTGCCACCTCTACTAGCGGGGAGACCCAGTACTTC.

The J gene is TRBJ2-5, the V gene TRBV5-1, with D unclear. With the DNA end fitting TRBJ2-7 better, the J assignment may be wrong. The CDR3 has 13 residues. Germline V gene sequence: CDR1 SGHRS, CDR2 YFSETQ. Here the CDR3 reads CASSFVSSYEQYF. DNA of the CDR3: TGCGCCAGCAGCTTCGTCAGCTCCTACGAGCAGTACTTC.

This chain links TRBV5-1 with TRBJ2-1; D remains ambiguous. The V gene's germline CDR1 is SGHRS and CDR2 YFSETQ. This CDR3 contains 14 residues. Trimming pared 1 base from V and 2 bases from J, leaving 7 bases between. The CDR3 sequence is CASSLRNPYNEQFF. The CDR3 DNA follows: TGCGCCAGCAGCTTGCGGAACCCCTACAATGAGCAGTTCTTC.

The rearrangement uses TRBV5-1 and TRBJ2-7, with 8 bases fitting TRBD2. Trimming removed 2 bases from V and 2 bases from J; junction bases left unmatched: 6. The germline CDR1 and CDR2 sequences are SGHRS and YFSETQ. The CDR3 consists of 15 residues. The CDR3: CASSLVGGGPYEQYF. The CDR3 nucleotides read TGCGCCAGCAGCTTAGTGGGCGGGGGGCCCTACGAGCAGTACTTC.

The V and J genes are TRBV29-1 and TRBJ2-1; D uncertain. CDR1 is SQVTM and CDR2 is ANQGSEA in the germline V gene. Deletions cut 4 bases from V and 0 bases from J, with 10 bases between. The CDR3 totals 14 residues. CDR3 DNA: TGCAGCGTTGCTCCCCTTAGCTCCTACAATGAGCAGTTCTTC. Protein product: CSVAPLSSYNEQFF.

This clone was seen only a few times. The V gene is TRBV30, the J gene TRBJ1-1; 9 bases line up with TRBD1. Trimming cost V 0 bases and J 3 bases; bases outside gene matches: 5. CDR3 length: 15 amino acids. Germline lookup yields CDR1 GTSNPN and CDR2 SVGIG (reference sequence). The CDR3 reads CAWSVTGGSYTEAFF. The CDR3 region has the DNA TGTGCCTGGAGTGTAACAGGGGGCTCGTACACTGAAGCTTTCTTT.

In its sample, this clone was seen a few times. V gene TRBV7-9 combines with J gene TRBJ2-5; TRBD2 matches 9 bases. Germline V CDR1 and CDR2: SEHNR, FQNEAQ (reference sequence). CDR3 length: 14 amino acids. V was clipped by 1 base and J by 3 bases; unmatched bases: 0. The CDR3 loop is CASSLGLAEETQYF. The CDR3, as DNA: TGTGCCAGCAGCTTAGGACTAGCGGAAGAGACCCAGTACTTC. Filled out from reference TRBV7-9 and TRBJ2-5, the complete variable domain reads DTGVSQNPRHKITKRGQNVTFRCDPISEHNRLYWYRQTLGQGPEFLTYFQNEAQLEKSRLLSDRFSAERPKGSFSTLEIQRTEQGDSAMYLCASSLGLAEETQYFGPGTRLLVL.